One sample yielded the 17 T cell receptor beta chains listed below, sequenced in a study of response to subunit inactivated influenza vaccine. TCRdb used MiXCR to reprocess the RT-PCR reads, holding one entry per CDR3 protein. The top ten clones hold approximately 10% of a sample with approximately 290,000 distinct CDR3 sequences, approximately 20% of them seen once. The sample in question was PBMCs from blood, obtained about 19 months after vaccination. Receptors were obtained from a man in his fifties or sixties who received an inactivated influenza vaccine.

The CDR3 loop is CSGGENYGYTF. The CDR3 DNA reads as TGCAGCGGAGGAGAGAACTATGGCTACACCTTC. The gene calls are TRBV29-1 and TRBJ1-2; no clear D gene. The CDR3 runs to 11 residues. Per the germline V gene, CDR1 is SQVTM and CDR2 is ANQGSEA. Between the trimmed V and J ends, which lost 7 bases and 2 bases, there was a span of 8 bases.

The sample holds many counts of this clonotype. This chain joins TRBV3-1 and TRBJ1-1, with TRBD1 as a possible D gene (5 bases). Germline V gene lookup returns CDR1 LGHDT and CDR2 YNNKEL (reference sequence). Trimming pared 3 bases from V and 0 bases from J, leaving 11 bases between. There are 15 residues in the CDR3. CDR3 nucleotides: TGTGCCAGCAGCCACCCCGGGGGGATGAACACTGAAGCTTTCTTT. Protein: CASSHPGGMNTEAFF. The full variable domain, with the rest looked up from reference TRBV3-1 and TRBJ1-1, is DTAVSQTPKYLVTQMGNDKSIKCEQNLGHDTMYWYKQDSKKFLKIMFSYNNKELIINETVPNRFSPKSPDKAHLNLHINSLELGDSAVYFCASSHPGGMNTEAFFGQGTRLTVV.

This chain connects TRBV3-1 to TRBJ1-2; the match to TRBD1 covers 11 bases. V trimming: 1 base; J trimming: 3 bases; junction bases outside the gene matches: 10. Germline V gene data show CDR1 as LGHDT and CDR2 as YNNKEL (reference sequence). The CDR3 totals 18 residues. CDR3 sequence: CASSQGRTGGASYYGYTF. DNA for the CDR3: TGTGCCAGCAGCCAAGGCCGGACAGGGGGCGCGTCGTACTATGGCTACACCTTC.

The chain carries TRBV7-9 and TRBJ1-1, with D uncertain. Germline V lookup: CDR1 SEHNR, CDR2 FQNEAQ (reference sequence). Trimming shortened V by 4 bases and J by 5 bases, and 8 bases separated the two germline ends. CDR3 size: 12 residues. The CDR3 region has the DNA TGTGCCAGCAGCTCGCTTAGGACTGAAGCTTTCTTT. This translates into CASSSLRTEAFF.

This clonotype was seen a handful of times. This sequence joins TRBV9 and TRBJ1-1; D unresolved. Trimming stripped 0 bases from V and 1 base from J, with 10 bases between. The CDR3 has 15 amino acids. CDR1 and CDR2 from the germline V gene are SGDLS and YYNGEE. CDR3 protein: CASSVVKGQNTEAFF. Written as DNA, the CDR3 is TGTGCCAGCAGCGTAGTCAAAGGCCAGAACACTGAAGCTTTCTTT.

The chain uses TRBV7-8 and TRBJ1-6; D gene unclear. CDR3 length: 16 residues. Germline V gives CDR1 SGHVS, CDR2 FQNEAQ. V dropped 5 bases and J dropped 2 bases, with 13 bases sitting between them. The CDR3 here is CASSRLGGTYNSPLHF. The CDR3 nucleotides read TGTGCCAGCAGCCGGTTGGGAGGCACCTATAATTCACCCCTCCACTTT.

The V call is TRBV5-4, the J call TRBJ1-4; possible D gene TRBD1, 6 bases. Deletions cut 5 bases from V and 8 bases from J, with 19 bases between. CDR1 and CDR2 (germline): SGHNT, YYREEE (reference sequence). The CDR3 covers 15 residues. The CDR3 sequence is CASSSAGQPPEKLFF. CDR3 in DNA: TGTGCCAGCAGTTCGGCCGGACAGCCACCCGAAAAACTGTTTTTT. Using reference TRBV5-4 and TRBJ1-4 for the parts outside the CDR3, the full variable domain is ETGVTQSPTHLIKTRGQQVTLRCSSQSGHNTVSWYQQALGQGPQFIFQYYREEENGRGNFPPRFSGLQFPNYSSELNVNALELDDSALYLCASSSAGQPPEKLFFGSGTQLSVL.

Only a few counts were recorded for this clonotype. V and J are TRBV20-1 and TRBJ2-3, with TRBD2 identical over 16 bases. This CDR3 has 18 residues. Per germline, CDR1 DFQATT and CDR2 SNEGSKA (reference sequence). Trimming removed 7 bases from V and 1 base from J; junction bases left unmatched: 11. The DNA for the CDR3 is TGCAGTGTGCTGGTGGGACTAGCGGGGGGGTACCGCACAGATACGCAGTATTTT. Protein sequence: CSVLVGLAGGYRTDTQYF.

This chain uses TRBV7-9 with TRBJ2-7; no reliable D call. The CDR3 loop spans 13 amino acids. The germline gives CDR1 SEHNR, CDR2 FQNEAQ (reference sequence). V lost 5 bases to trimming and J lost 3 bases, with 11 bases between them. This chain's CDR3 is CASSAQYIYEQYF. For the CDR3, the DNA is TGTGCCAGCAGCGCTCAGTATATCTACGAGCAGTACTTC. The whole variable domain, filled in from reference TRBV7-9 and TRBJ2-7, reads DTGVSQNPRHKITKRGQNVTFRCDPISEHNRLYWYRQTLGQGPEFLTYFQNEAQLEKSRLLSDRFSAERPKGSFSTLEIQRTEQGDSAMYLCASSAQYIYEQYFGPGTRLTVT.

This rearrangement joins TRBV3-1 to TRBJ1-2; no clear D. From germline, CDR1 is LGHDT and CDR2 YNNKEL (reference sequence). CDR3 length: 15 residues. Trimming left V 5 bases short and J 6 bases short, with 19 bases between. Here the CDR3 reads CASSEFPETHHGYTF. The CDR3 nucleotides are TGTGCCAGCAGCGAATTTCCTGAAACCCACCATGGCTACACCTTC.

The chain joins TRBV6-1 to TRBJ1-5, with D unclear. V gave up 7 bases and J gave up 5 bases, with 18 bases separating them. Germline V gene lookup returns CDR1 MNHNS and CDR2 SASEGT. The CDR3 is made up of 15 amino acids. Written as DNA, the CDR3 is TGTGCCAGCACCGAACCGGGGTATTTCGATCAGCCCCAGCATTTT. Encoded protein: CASTEPGYFDQPQHF.

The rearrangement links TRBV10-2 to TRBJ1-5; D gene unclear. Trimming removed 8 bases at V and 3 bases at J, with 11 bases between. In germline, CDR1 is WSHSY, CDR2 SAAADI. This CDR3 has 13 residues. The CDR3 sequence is CASGPFDNQPQHF. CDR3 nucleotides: TGCGCCAGCGGCCCTTTTGACAATCAGCCCCAGCATTTT.

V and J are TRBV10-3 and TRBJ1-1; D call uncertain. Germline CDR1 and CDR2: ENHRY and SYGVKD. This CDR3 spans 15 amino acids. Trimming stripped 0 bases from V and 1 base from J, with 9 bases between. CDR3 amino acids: CAISESGQANTEAFF. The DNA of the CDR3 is TGTGCCATCAGTGAGTCAGGGCAAGCGAACACTGAAGCTTTCTTT.

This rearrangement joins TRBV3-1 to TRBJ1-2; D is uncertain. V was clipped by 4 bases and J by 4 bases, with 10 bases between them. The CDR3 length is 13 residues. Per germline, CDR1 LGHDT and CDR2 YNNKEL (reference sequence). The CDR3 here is CASSPDGFYGYTF. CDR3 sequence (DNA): TGTGCCAGCAGCCCCGACGGATTCTATGGCTACACCTTC.

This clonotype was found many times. DNA for the CDR3: TGTGCCAGCAGCTTAGCGTATCGAGGGAACACTGAAGCTTTCTTT. Encoded protein: CASSLAYRGNTEAFF. The V gene is TRBV7-9, the J gene TRBJ1-1; D gene ambiguous. Trimming stripped 0 bases from V and 1 base from J, with 9 bases between. The V gene's germline CDR1 is SEHNR and CDR2 FQNEAQ (reference sequence). There are 15 residues in the CDR3.

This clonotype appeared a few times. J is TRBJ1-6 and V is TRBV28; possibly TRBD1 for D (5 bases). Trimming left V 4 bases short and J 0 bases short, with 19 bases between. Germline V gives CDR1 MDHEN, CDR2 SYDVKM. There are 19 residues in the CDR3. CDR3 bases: TGTGCCAGCAGTTACCCGGGGGTACCTCATAACTCCTATAATTCACCCCTCCACTTT. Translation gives CASSYPGVPHNSYNSPLHF.

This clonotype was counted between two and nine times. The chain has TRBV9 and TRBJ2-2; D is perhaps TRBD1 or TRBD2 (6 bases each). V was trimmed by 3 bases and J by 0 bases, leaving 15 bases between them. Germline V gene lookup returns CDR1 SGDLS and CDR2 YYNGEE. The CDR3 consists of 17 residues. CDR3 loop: CASSANLRGPNTGELFF. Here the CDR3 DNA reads TGTGCCAGCAGCGCCAACCTACGGGGGCCGAACACCGGGGAGCTGTTTTTT.